These 13 T cell receptor beta chains came from one sample sequenced in a study of shared clonotypes between healthy human individuals (dated by TCRdb to 2018 to 2020). Receptors were amplified or captured by the immunoSEQ multiplex PCR assay. In TCRdb, the immuneACCESS table is reduced to in-frame sequences with V and J assigned. These tables do not hold every clone; where another copy was compared, an unresolved V gene accounts for under half, and the others remain unexplained. The sample table lists more than 2 million clones, 93% of them with a count of one. 1.5% to 2% of the sample lies in the top ten. CD8 naive samples consisted of CD45RO-negative cells that were positively selected for CCR7, yielding a CD45RA+CCR7+ population without TemRA cells. The sample was naive CD8+ T cells from PBMCs. The cell subset or site label here, explained by the study, means: CD45RA+CCR7+. These receptors originate from a man aged 18-30 years in good health. Some clones in this sample may be carry-over from other donors' samples.

This sequence joins TRBV27 and TRBJ2-5, with D possibly TRBD1 on 6 matching bases. Deletions cut 3 bases from V and 4 bases from J, with 18 bases between. The germline gives CDR1 MNHEY, CDR2 SMNVEV (reference sequence). This CDR3 region has 16 residues. The CDR3 loop reads CASSLDSEGVGETQYF. CDR3 bases: TGTGCCAGCAGTTTGGACTCCGAGGGGGTCGGAGAGACCCAGTACTTC.

This chain joins TRBV27 and TRBJ1-4; a weak D match, TRBD1 (5 bases). The CDR3 is 19 amino acids. V lost 5 bases, J lost 0 bases, and 22 bases lay in between. Germline lookup yields CDR1 MNHEY and CDR2 SMNVEV (reference sequence). Written as DNA, the CDR3 is TGTGCCAGCAGTCCCCAAGACAGCCTGAGGGGAGCAACTAATGAAAAACTGTTTTTT. Translation: CASSPQDSLRGATNEKLFF.

The J gene is TRBJ2-1, the V gene TRBV1; the tabulated D call, TRBD2, remains unverified against the DNA. TRBV1 has pseudogene status. The CDR3 has 16 residues. This CDR3 is CTSSDQTSRDYNEQFF. CDR3 nucleotides: TGCACCAGCAGCGACCAGACTAGCCGGGACTACAATGAGCAGTTCTTC.

This clone was seen once. This chain connects TRBV19 to TRBJ2-1; D might be TRBD1 (5 bases). V was clipped by 3 bases and J by 0 bases, with 9 bases between them. Germline CDR1 LNHDA, CDR2 SQIVND (reference sequence). The CDR3 consists of 15 residues. The CDR3 nucleotides are TGTGCCAGTAGTATTTATGGGGCCTCCTACAATGAGCAGTTCTTC. Protein sequence: CASSIYGASYNEQFF. Filled out from reference TRBV19 and TRBJ2-1, the complete variable domain reads DGGITQSPKYLFRKEGQNVTLSCEQNLNHDAMYWYRQDPGQGLRLIYYSQIVNDFQKGDIAEGYSVSREKKESFPLTVTSAQKNPTAFYLCASSIYGASYNEQFFGPGTRLTVL.

CDR3 region: CASSPPLSGSALSYEQYF. Here the CDR3 DNA reads TGTGCCAGCAGCCCTCCGCTTAGCGGGAGCGCCCTCTCCTACGAGCAGTACTTC. V usage is TRBV7-8 and J usage is TRBJ2-7; 9 bases match TRBD2. The CDR3 contains 18 residues. Unmatched junction bases numbered 14, after V lost 5 bases and J lost 0 bases. The germline gives CDR1 SGHVS, CDR2 FQNEAQ.

V usage is TRBV7-6 and J usage is TRBJ2-6, with D possibly being TRBD1 (6 bases). The V gene lost 4 bases and the J gene lost 4 bases, with 20 bases spanning the gap. There are 18 residues in the CDR3. The germline V gene encodes CDR1 SGHVS and CDR2 FNYEAQ. The CDR3 loop reads CASSSEGQSAPGANVLTF. CDR3 nucleotide sequence: TGTGCCAGCAGCTCAGAGGGACAATCAGCGCCCGGGGCCAACGTCCTGACTTTC.

V gene TRBV21-1 combines with J gene TRBJ2-2; the D segment call TRBD2 is taken from the table without a DNA check. TRBV21-1 is classified as a pseudogene. This CDR3 is 15 amino acids long. In DNA form, the CDR3 reads TGTGCCATCCTAGCCGATCCAGAGAACACCGGGGAGCTGTTTTTT. As protein: CAILADPENTGELFF.

The V and J genes are TRBV28 and TRBJ2-7, with D unclear. The germline V gene encodes CDR1 MDHEN and CDR2 SYDVKM. This CDR3 comprises 14 residues. V lost 7 bases and J 3 bases, leaving 16 bases between the germline ends. CDR3 DNA sequence: TGTGCCAGCAACCTCGCCGGTGTTGACTACGAGCAGTACTTC. Translated: CASNLAGVDYEQYF.

This clone was seen once. The chain couples TRBV10-3 to TRBJ1-4, with 8 bases fitting TRBD1. This CDR3 has 15 residues. The ends lost 0 bases at V and 5 bases at J; junction bases unmatched: 2. CDR1 ENHRY and CDR2 SYGVKD come from the germline V gene. For the CDR3, the DNA is TGTGCCATCAGTGAGTCAACAGGGGGGAATGAAAAACTGTTTTTT. Translated: CAISESTGGNEKLFF.

V is TRBV4-2 and J is TRBJ2-5; 11 nucleotides match TRBD2. The germline CDR1 and CDR2 sequences are LGHNA and YNFKEQ. There are 19 residues in the CDR3. The trim removed 2 bases at V and 1 base at J, leaving 12 bases unmatched. The CDR3, as DNA: TGTGCCAGCAGCCAACTCGCGGCCGGGACTAGCGGTTTCCAAGAGACCCAGTACTTC. Protein: CASSQLAAGTSGFQETQYF.

CDR3 DNA sequence: TGTGCCAGCGGACCGGAGCGGGGGGCGCGAGGCTACACCTTC. This gives the protein CASGPERGARGYTF. This chain links TRBV27 with TRBJ1-2; weak D call: TRBD1 (6 bases). This CDR3 contains 14 residues. Germline V CDR1 and CDR2: MNHEY, SMNVEV (reference sequence). The ends were cut back, 8 bases at V and 8 bases at J, with 21 bases in the middle.

V gene TRBV27 combines with J gene TRBJ1-5; D unclear. The length of the CDR3 is 13 residues. The V end lost 6 bases, the J end lost 3 bases, and 9 bases lay between the germline ends. Germline V gene data show CDR1 as MNHEY and CDR2 as SMNVEV (reference sequence). CDR3 DNA: TGTGCCAGCAGCCAAACCTACAATCAGCCCCAGCATTTT. Translated: CASSQTYNQPQHF.

The chain joins TRBV27 to TRBJ1-6, with D maybe TRBD1 (5 bases). The germline V and J ends were trimmed by 3 bases and 8 bases, with 14 bases remaining between them. Germline loops: CDR1 MNHEY, CDR2 SMNVEV (reference sequence). This CDR3 has 15 amino acids. CDR3 bases: TGTGCCAGCAGTTTCGTGGGACCGGGGGATTCACCCCTCCACTTT. It is translated as CASSFVGPGDSPLHF.